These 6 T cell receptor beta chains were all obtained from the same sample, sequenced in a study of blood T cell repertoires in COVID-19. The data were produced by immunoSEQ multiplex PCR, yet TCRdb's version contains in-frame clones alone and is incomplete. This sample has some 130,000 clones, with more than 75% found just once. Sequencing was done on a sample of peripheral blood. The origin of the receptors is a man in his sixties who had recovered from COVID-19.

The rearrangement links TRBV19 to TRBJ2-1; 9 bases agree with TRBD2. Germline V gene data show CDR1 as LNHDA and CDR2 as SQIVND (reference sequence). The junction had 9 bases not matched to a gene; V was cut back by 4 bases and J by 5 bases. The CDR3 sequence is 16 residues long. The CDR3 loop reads CASSRGGRAPNNEQFF. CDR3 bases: TGTGCCAGTAGTAGGGGCGGGAGGGCCCCCAACAATGAGCAGTTCTTC.

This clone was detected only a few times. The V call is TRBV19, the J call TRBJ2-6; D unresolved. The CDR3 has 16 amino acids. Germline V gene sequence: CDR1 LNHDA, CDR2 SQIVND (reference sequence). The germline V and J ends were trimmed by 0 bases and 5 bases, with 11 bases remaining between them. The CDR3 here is CASSIDLGLRANVLTF. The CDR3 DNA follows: TGTGCCAGTAGTATAGATCTCGGGTTGAGGGCCAACGTCCTGACTTTC.

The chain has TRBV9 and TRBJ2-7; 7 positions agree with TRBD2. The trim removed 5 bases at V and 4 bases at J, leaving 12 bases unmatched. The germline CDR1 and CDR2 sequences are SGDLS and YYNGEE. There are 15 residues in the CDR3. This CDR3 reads CASSVGAGSFYEQYF. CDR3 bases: TGTGCCAGCAGTGTTGGAGCGGGATCCTTTTACGAGCAGTACTTC.

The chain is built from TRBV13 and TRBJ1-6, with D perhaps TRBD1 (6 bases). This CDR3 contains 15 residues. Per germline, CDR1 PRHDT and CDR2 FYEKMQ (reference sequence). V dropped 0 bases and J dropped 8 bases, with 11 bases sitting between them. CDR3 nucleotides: TGTGCCAGCAGCTTAGGCCAGGGGACGGATTCACCCCTCCACTTT. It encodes CASSLGQGTDSPLHF.

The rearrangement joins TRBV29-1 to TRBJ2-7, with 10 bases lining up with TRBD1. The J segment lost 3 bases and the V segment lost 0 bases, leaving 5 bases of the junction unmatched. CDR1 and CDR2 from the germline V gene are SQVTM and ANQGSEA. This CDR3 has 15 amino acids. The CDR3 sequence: CSVEEQTGGLYEQYF. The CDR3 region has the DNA TGCAGCGTTGAAGAGCAGACAGGGGGCCTCTACGAGCAGTACTTC.

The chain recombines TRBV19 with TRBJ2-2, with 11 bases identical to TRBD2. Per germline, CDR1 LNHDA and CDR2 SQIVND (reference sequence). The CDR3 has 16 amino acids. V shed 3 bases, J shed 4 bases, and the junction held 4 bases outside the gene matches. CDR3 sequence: CASSMGSGRGTGELFF. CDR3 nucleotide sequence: TGTGCCAGTAGTATGGGTAGCGGGAGGGGCACCGGGGAGCTGTTTTTT.